This T cell receptor (beta chain) emerged from a study of a mutant IDH1 vaccine in newly diagnosed glioma. Study details: Vaccinations were initiated 4-6 weeks following radiotherapy alone, or were given together with temozolomide cycles. The study, taken as a whole, reports: Immune responses induced by vaccination arose in under 95% of the patients.

Time point of the sample: week 35, safety follow-up. Each dose delivered 300 ug of mutant IDH1 20-mer peptide subcutaneously with imiquimod. The method was immunoSEQ multiplex PCR; TCRdb's version includes in-frame clones alone and lacks a portion of them. The sample holds about 32,000 clones, around 73% seen once. V lost 3 bases and J lost 7; bases outside the gene matches: 5. CDR3 length: 14 residues. Germline V gene lookup returns CDR1 KGHSH and CDR2 LQKENI. As to this clone: Its specificity is not known.

This TCR came from a woman between 40 and 55 years old with glioma. Here the sequenced sample was PBMCs, taken from a glioma patient whose treatment included an IDH1 peptide vaccine. The chain carries TRBV18 and TRBJ1-4; TRBD1 aligns across 7 bases. CDR3 region: CASSPPGDSEKLFF. In DNA form, the CDR3 reads TGTGCCAGCTCACCCCCTGGGGACAGTGAAAAACTGTTTTTT.